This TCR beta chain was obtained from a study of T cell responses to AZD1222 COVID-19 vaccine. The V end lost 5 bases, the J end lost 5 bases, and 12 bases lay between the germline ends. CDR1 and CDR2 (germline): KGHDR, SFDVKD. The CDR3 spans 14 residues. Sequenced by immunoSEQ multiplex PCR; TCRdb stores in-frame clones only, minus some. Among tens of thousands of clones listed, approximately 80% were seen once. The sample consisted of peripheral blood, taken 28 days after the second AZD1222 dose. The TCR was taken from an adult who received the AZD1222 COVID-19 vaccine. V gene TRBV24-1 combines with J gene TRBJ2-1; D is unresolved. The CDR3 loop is CATSAPSSDNEQFF. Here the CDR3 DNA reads TGTGCCACCAGTGCTCCCTCCTCTGACAATGAGCAGTTCTTC.